This paragraph reports one T cell receptor (beta chain). This receptor's antigen is unknown. Within one base of it there is no much larger clone, and no base qualities were kept. The source of the sample is a study (dated by TCRdb to 2016 to 2017). Library creation used RT-PCR. The reads were generated on an Illumina MiSeq. In-frame beta chains were kept once TCRdb had trimmed the public reads at Q25 with fastp and called clones with MiXCR. Rows merge per CDR3 protein into single entries with the most common DNA and genes. This sample comprises around 700,000 distinct CDR3 sequences, over 12% of them detected only once. The top ten constitute just over 3.5% of the sample. Sequencing was done on a sample of memory CD4+ T cells from blood. This clonotype was obtained from a female donor in good health, serving as a healthy control.

The DNA sequence is TGTGCCAGCAGCTTACAGCGATACAATGAGCAGTTCTTC. The resulting protein is CASSLQRYNEQFF. This sequence uses TRBV7-2 and TRBJ2-1; the D gene identity is not certain. From its cysteine to its phenylalanine, the CDR3 spans 13 amino acids. CDR3 DNA only is kept here, 39 bases in frame from base 1. V was cut back by 2 bases and J by 4 bases, leaving a gap of 6 bases between them. Taken from the germline V gene, the CDR1 and CDR2 loops are SGHTA and FQGNSA. The full variable domain, with segments outside the CDR3 supplied by the reference TRBV7-2 and TRBJ2-1 proteins, appears as GAGVSQSPSNKVTEKGKDVELRCDPISGHTALYWYRQSLGQGLEFLIYFQGNSAPDKSGLPSDRFSAERTGGSVSTLTIQRTQQEDSAVYLCASSLQRYNEQFFGPGTRLTVL.